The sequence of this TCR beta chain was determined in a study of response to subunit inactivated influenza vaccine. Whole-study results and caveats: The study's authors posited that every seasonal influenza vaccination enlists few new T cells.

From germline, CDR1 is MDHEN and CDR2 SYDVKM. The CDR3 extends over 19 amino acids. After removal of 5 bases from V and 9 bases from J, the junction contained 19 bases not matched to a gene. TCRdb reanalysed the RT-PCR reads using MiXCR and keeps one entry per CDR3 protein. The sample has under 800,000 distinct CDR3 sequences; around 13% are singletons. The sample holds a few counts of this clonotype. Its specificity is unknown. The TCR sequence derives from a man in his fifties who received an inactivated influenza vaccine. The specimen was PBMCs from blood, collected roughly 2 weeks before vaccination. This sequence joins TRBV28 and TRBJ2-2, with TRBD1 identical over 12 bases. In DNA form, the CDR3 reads TGTGCCAGCAGTCCCTACTATCCCCCGGGACAGGGGGCTAGCAGGGAGCTGTTTTTT. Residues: CASSPYYPPGQGASRELFF.